The present entry profiles one TCR beta chain with its context. No antigen is known for it. Qualities for individual bases were not recorded, and no much larger clone is one base off. This entry comes from a study of early T cells in non-severe SARS-CoV-2 infection (dated by TCRdb to the early 2020s). Study-wide context: Bulk RNA from unsorted whole blood was used for TCR sequencing, so alpha and beta chains could not be paired. What the study reported, not specific to this receptor: Matching against VDJdb was skewed toward anti-spike CD8 responses, likely underestimated virus-specific expansions, and missed private and CD4 specificities.

The library was built by means of 5' RACE. The reads were generated on a NextSeq 500. In the TCR library protocol, unique molecular identifiers were attached to individual cDNA molecules to correct for PCR bias and sequencing error. Both TCR alpha and beta chains were sequenced, and tight co-correlation was observed between alpha and beta sequence abundances in each sample. The authors processed their data as follows. Decombinator V4 was used to annotate the V gene, J gene and CDR3 of the TCR sequences. TCRs were defined as expanded if a significant change between any two time points was detected under a Poisson model with p below 0.0001. TCR abundances were normalised to the total number of TCRs sequenced in each sample and reported as counts per million. MAIT TCRs were defined by TRAV1-2 paired with TRAJ12, TRAJ20 or TRAJ33, and iNKT TCRs by TRAV10 paired with TRAJ18. VDJdb, accessed on 1 November 2021, was searched for TCRs annotated for CMV, EBV and SARS-CoV-2, and TCRs annotated for more than one antigen were excluded. The public reads were quality trimmed at Q25 with fastp and then assembled into clones with MiXCR by TCRdb, keeping productive beta chains. Here each entry gathers all rows of one CDR3 protein and keeps the most common genes and DNA. The V and J calls follow TCRdb's processing rather than the paper's. The sample table holds over 85,000 distinct CDR3 sequences, of which about an eighth were seen once. The ten largest make up 6% to 7.5% of the sample.

Set within a cohort of healthcare workers in London, UK, this nested case-control study involved weekly PCR testing of nasopharyngeal swabs along with blood sampling. Healthcare workers were recruited during the week of the UK lockdown, between 23 and 31 March 2020, and followed weekly for up to 16 weeks. The cysteine opens and the phenylalanine closes a CDR3 of 15 amino acids. Just CDR3 DNA is preserved here, 45 bases in frame from base 1. The CDR1 and CDR2 encoded by the germline V gene (reference sequence) are DFQATT and SNEGSKA. V sheds 5 bases and J sheds 4 bases, leaving 19 bases between their ends.

This TCR derives from an adult who was a healthcare worker with PCR-confirmed SARS-CoV-2 infection or an uninfected control (not recorded which). Sequencing was carried out using whole blood. The chain is assembled from TRBV20-1 and TRBJ2-3; the D gene lacks a confident call. The DNA is as follows: TGCAGTGCTGTCCGACCGGTACCTCTCGCAGATACGCAGTATTTT. This gives the protein CSAVRPVPLADTQYF.